Presented here are 12 T cell receptor beta chains from one specimen sequenced in a study of HIV-infected patients and healthy controls. Alpha and beta constant-region primers primed reverse transcription of approximately 0.55 ug RNA. Alpha and beta chain libraries were made separately by chain-specific third strand synthesis with multiplexing indices. MiXCR, applied by TCRdb to the 5' RACE reads, yields one record per CDR3 protein. The data hold 8,000 to 10,000 distinct CDR3 sequences, with roughly 6.1% observed a single time. The repertoire came from unfractionated whole blood and reflected all unsorted peripheral T cells. The sequenced sample consisted of blood. The receptors here all came from an adult in good health.

In this sample, this clonotype is medium-sized. The V and J genes are TRBV20-1 and TRBJ2-5; no reliable D call. Trimming pared 4 bases from V and 4 bases from J, leaving 1 base between. The CDR3 has 9 amino acids. From germline, CDR1 is DFQATT and CDR2 SNEGSKA (reference sequence). In DNA form, the CDR3 reads TGCAGTGCTACAGAGACCCAGTACTTC. It encodes CSATETQYF.

The chain is built from TRBV7-9 and TRBJ2-7; D is possibly TRBD1 or TRBD2 (5 bases each). Germline loops: CDR1 SEHNR, CDR2 FQNEAQ (reference sequence). Trimming pared 4 bases from V and 6 bases from J, leaving 19 bases between. The CDR3 is 15 residues long. CDR3 coding DNA: TGTGCCAGCAGCTCGGCAAGGGGTCTGGAGGTCGAGCAGTACTTC. It yields the protein CASSSARGLEVEQYF.

This clonotype is medium-sized in the sample. The CDR3 region has the DNA TGTGCCAGCAGCGTAGAAGGTCTAGCGGGAGCCTACGAGCAGTACTTC. It translates to CASSVEGLAGAYEQYF. This sequence joins TRBV9 and TRBJ2-7, with TRBD2 identical over 10 bases. Germline trimming cut 0 bases from V and 2 bases from J; bases unmatched to any gene: 5. The CDR3 loop spans 16 amino acids. Germline CDR1 reads SGDLS; CDR2 reads YYNGEE.

This clonotype is medium-sized in the sample. This rearrangement joins TRBV7-9 to TRBJ1-6; no clear D. V lost 5 bases to trimming and J lost 6 bases, with 11 bases between them. CDR1 is SEHNR and CDR2 is FQNEAQ in the germline V gene (reference sequence). The CDR3 length is 14 residues. The CDR3 spells CASSLGEGNSPLHF. CDR3 bases: TGTGCCAGCAGCCTGGGAGAGGGTAATTCACCCCTCCACTTT. Combining the CDR3 with reference TRBV7-9 and TRBJ1-6 gives the whole variable domain DTGVSQNPRHKITKRGQNVTFRCDPISEHNRLYWYRQTLGQGPEFLTYFQNEAQLEKSRLLSDRFSAERPKGSFSTLEIQRTEQGDSAMYLCASSLGEGNSPLHFGNGTRLTVT.

This clonotype was recorded many times. The CDR3, as DNA: TGTGCCAGCGGGAATCGAGGCTACACCTTC. This gives the protein CASGNRGYTF. This chain links TRBV6-2 or TRBV6-3 with TRBJ1-2; D unresolved. Germline V CDR1 and CDR2: MNHEY, SVGEGT. The CDR3 is 10 residues long. Between the trimmed V and J ends, which lost 8 bases and 8 bases, there was a span of 9 bases.

This clonotype was recorded at least ten times. The rearrangement joins TRBV7-7 to TRBJ2-2; the match to TRBD2 covers 9 bases. V was clipped by 5 bases and J by 6 bases; unmatched bases: 10. CDR1 is SSHAT and CDR2 is FNYEAQ in the germline V gene (reference sequence). This CDR3 region has 16 residues. Here the CDR3 reads CASSELGGGASGELFF. The CDR3 DNA sequence: TGTGCCAGCAGCGAACTAGGCGGGGGGGCGTCCGGGGAGCTGTTTTTT.

In its sample, this clonotype ranks as medium-sized. This chain's CDR3 is CASSLEGDRFSSYNSPLHF. CDR3 nucleotide sequence: TGTGCCAGCAGCTTAGAAGGGGACAGGTTCAGCTCCTATAATTCACCCCTCCACTTT. J is TRBJ1-6 and V is TRBV7-9, with 8 bases identical to TRBD1. CDR3 length equals 19 residues. The germline V gene encodes CDR1 SEHNR and CDR2 FQNEAQ (reference sequence). Trimming cost V 1 base and J 0 bases; bases outside gene matches: 8.

This clonotype is labeled as medium-sized. This chain uses TRBV27 with TRBJ2-1; the match to TRBD2 covers 14 bases. Trimming at V came to 6 bases and at J to 9 bases, leaving 10 bases not matched to a gene. Germline V gene lookup returns CDR1 MNHEY and CDR2 SMNVEV (reference sequence). The CDR3 totals 16 residues. This chain's CDR3 is CASRVKGLAGAGEQFF. The CDR3 bases are TGTGCCAGCAGGGTGAAGGGACTAGCGGGAGCTGGTGAGCAGTTCTTC.

The V gene is TRBV7-2, the J gene TRBJ1-3; D remains unclear. The CDR3 has 16 amino acids. Looked up from germline, CDR1 is SGHTA and CDR2 is FQGNSA. With 5 bases removed from V and 0 bases from J, the gap between germline ends came to 14 bases. The DNA for the CDR3 is TGTGCCAGCAGCCCCAACCCGACGGGCTCTGGAAACACCATATATTTT. Its translation is CASSPNPTGSGNTIYF.

This clonotype is medium-sized in the sample. V gene TRBV28 combines with J gene TRBJ2-7, with no clear D. Trimming cost V 5 bases and J 2 bases, with 16 bases left between them. The CDR3 totals 15 residues. Germline CDR1 reads MDHEN; CDR2 reads SYDVKM. CDR3: CASSDGPQSPYEQYF. CDR3 DNA sequence: TGTGCCAGCAGTGATGGACCCCAAAGCCCCTACGAGCAGTACTTC.

By share, this clonotype ranks as medium-sized. This chain links TRBV7-2 with TRBJ1-5; TRBD1 agrees at 7 bases. The CDR3 runs 15 residues. Germline CDR1 SGHTA, CDR2 FQGNSA. After removal of 1 base from V and 5 bases from J, the junction contained 5 bases not matched to a gene. CDR3 in DNA: TGTGCCAGCAGCTTAGGACAGGGTGACCATCAGCCCCAGCATTTT. Protein: CASSLGQGDHQPQHF.

This clonotype appeared a few times. This chain joins TRBV30 and TRBJ2-1; D is unresolved. V lost 8 bases and J 1 base, leaving 12 bases between the germline ends. The CDR3 is 13 amino acids. The germline V gene encodes CDR1 GTSNPN and CDR2 SVGIG (reference sequence). CDR3 nucleotide sequence: TGTGCCCGCGAGACTCTGTCCTACAATGAGCAGTTCTTC. Its protein product is CARETLSYNEQFF. The full variable domain, rest sourced from reference TRBV30 and TRBJ2-1, is SQTIHQWPATLVQPVGSPLSLECTVEGTSNPNLYWYRQAAGRGLQLLFYSVGIGQISSEVPQNLSASRPQDRQFILSSKKLLLSDSGFYLCARETLSYNEQFFGPGTRLTVL.